The 29 T cell receptor beta chains below were found in one sample sequenced in a study of T cell changes during pregnancy in multiple sclerosis. Clones were sequenced by immunoSEQ multiplex PCR, and TCRdb holds only the in-frame ones, with some missing. The sample holds approximately 63,000 clones, nearly 95% seen once. Specimen: CD8+ T cells from peripheral blood mononuclear cells, collected in the third trimester of pregnancy. All receptors derive from a female donor with multiple sclerosis, enrolled in a pregnancy study.

V usage is TRBV5-1 and J usage is TRBJ2-7; 9 nucleotides align to TRBD1. V dropped 0 bases and J dropped 7; count of bases not matched to a gene: 8. In germline, CDR1 is SGHRS, CDR2 YFSETQ. This CDR3 contains 15 residues. This CDR3 reads CASSLAQGARKEQYF. CDR3 in DNA: TGCGCCAGCAGCTTGGCACAGGGGGCGCGGAAAGAGCAGTACTTC.

The gene calls are TRBV19 and TRBJ1-5; D remains unclear. Trimming removed 6 bases at V and 6 bases at J, with 12 bases between. The germline V gene has CDR1 LNHDA and CDR2 SQIVND (reference sequence). This CDR3 is built from 13 residues. CDR3 DNA: TGTGCCAGTAGCCGGGAGGGAGGTCAGCCCCAGCATTTT. This translates into CASSREGGQPQHF.

The chain links TRBV19 to TRBJ1-1; TRBD1 matches at 8 bases. In germline, CDR1 is LNHDA, CDR2 SQIVND (reference sequence). This CDR3 is 13 amino acids long. V shed 4 bases and J 3 bases; nucleotides not matched to a gene: 1. The CDR3 DNA follows: TGTGCCAGTAGTAGACAGGGGTACACTGAAGCTTTCTTT. As protein: CASSRQGYTEAFF.

This clone was detected only a few times. The genes are TRBV4-1 and TRBJ1-1; TRBD1 aligns across 9 bases. There are 13 residues in the CDR3. The junction had 7 bases not matched to a gene; V was cut back by 3 bases and J by 11 bases. The V gene's germline CDR1 is MGHRA and CDR2 YSYEKL. CDR3 in DNA: TGCGCCAGCAGCCAGATAACAGGGGGCCGGGCTTTCTTT. The encoded protein is CASSQITGGRAFF.

V gene TRBV7-9 combines with J gene TRBJ1-2; D remains ambiguous. Looked up from germline, CDR1 is SEHNR and CDR2 is FQNEAQ (reference sequence). Between the trimmed V and J ends, which lost 2 bases and 4 bases, there was a span of 8 bases. The CDR3 sequence is 13 residues long. The DNA for the CDR3 is TGTGCCAGCAGCTTAAATTTAATCTATGGCTACACCTTC. Amino acid sequence: CASSLNLIYGYTF.

V gene TRBV27 combines with J gene TRBJ2-7; tentatively, D is TRBD2 (5 bases). CDR1 is MNHEY and CDR2 is SMNVEV in the germline V gene (reference sequence). The CDR3 is made up of 14 amino acids. The V end was cut by 2 bases, the J end by 3 bases, with 11 bases between. The CDR3 here is CASSLVGGSYEQYF. The CDR3 region has the DNA TGTGCCAGCAGTTTAGTCGGAGGAAGCTACGAGCAGTACTTC.

The chain combines TRBV4-1 with TRBJ2-3; tentative D call: TRBD2 (5 bases). There are 14 residues in the CDR3. Trimming shortened V by 2 bases and J by 3 bases, and 9 bases separated the two germline ends. The germline CDR1 and CDR2 sequences are MGHRA and YSYEKL. CDR3 region: CASSQHGVTDTQYF. CDR3 bases: TGCGCCAGCAGCCAACACGGGGTGACAGATACGCAGTATTTT.

The genes are TRBV19 and TRBJ1-1; D gene ambiguous. Germline V gene lookup returns CDR1 LNHDA and CDR2 SQIVND (reference sequence). The V end lost 1 base, the J end lost 8 bases, and 11 bases lay between the germline ends. This CDR3 is 13 amino acids long. CDR3 DNA: TGTGCCAGTAGTATAGGTTTGGGCGGGGAAGCTTTCTTT. Its protein is CASSIGLGGEAFF.

V is TRBV10-3 and J is TRBJ1-1; 7 positions match TRBD1. V dropped 2 bases and J dropped 4; count of bases not matched to a gene: 4. Looked up from germline, CDR1 is ENHRY and CDR2 is SYGVKD. CDR3 length: 14 residues. The chain's CDR3 is CAISERDSFTEAFF. DNA of the CDR3: TGTGCCATCAGTGAGAGGGACAGCTTCACTGAAGCTTTCTTT.

This chain uses TRBV19 with TRBJ1-1; tentative D call: TRBD1 (6 bases). V lost 7 bases, J lost 4 bases, and 13 bases lay in between. Germline V lookup: CDR1 LNHDA, CDR2 SQIVND (reference sequence). This CDR3 has 13 amino acids. This CDR3 reads CASTPGQTTEAFF. The CDR3 DNA reads TGTGCCAGTACCCCCGGACAGACCACTGAAGCTTTCTTT.

The rearrangement links TRBV27 to TRBJ2-1; 11 nucleotides agree with TRBD2. Germline CDR1 is MNHEY and CDR2 is SMNVEV (reference sequence). The V and J ends lost 5 bases and 4 bases, in that order; junction bases with no gene match: 7. This CDR3 has 16 residues. CDR3 amino acids: CASSPGLADFYNEQFF. For the CDR3, the DNA is TGTGCCAGCAGTCCGGGACTAGCGGATTTTTACAATGAGCAGTTCTTC.

This clone has a single count. This chain connects TRBV5-6 to TRBJ1-1; 8 nucleotides align to TRBD1. V was clipped by 1 base and J by 3 bases; unmatched bases: 8. Germline-derived CDR1 and CDR2 are SGHDT and YYEEEE. The length of the CDR3 is 16 residues. The CDR3 spells CASSLFLQGADTEAFF. The CDR3 DNA reads as TGTGCCAGCAGCTTGTTTCTTCAGGGGGCCGACACTGAAGCTTTCTTT.

The chain combines TRBV27 with TRBJ2-7, with unresolved D. CDR3 length: 12 amino acids. Trimming took 5 bases from V and 7 from J, leaving 12 bases between them. Germline lookup yields CDR1 MNHEY and CDR2 SMNVEV (reference sequence). CDR3 in DNA: TGTGCCAGCAGTCGCCCCTCGAGGGAGCAGTACTTC. Protein product: CASSRPSREQYF.

The rearrangement links TRBV7-9 to TRBJ1-4; 8 nucleotides align to TRBD1. V shed 6 bases, J shed 7 bases, and the junction held 13 bases outside the gene matches. The CDR3 has 16 residues. Germline CDR1 and CDR2: SEHNR and FQNEAQ (reference sequence). The CDR3 here is CASRPVTGESAEKLFF. CDR3 bases: TGTGCCAGCAGGCCCGTGACAGGGGAAAGTGCTGAAAAACTGTTTTTT. Full variable domain (missing parts from reference TRBV7-9 and TRBJ1-4): DTGVSQNPRHKITKRGQNVTFRCDPISEHNRLYWYRQTLGQGPEFLTYFQNEAQLEKSRLLSDRFSAERPKGSFSTLEIQRTEQGDSAMYLCASRPVTGESAEKLFFGSGTQLSVL.

The chain couples TRBV27 to TRBJ2-3, with TRBD2 matching 7 bases. Germline CDR1 reads MNHEY; CDR2 reads SMNVEV (reference sequence). The CDR3 covers 15 residues. J gave up 1 base and V 2 bases, and 3 bases lay outside the gene matches. DNA for the CDR3: TGTGCCAGCAGTTTACTAGCGGCCGGCACAGATACGCAGTATTTT. Its protein product is CASSLLAAGTDTQYF.

The genes are TRBV7-2 and TRBJ1-2; 8 bases map to TRBD1. The trim removed 5 bases at V and 4 bases at J, leaving 15 bases unmatched. The CDR3 is 17 amino acids. The germline CDR1 and CDR2 sequences are SGHTA and FQGNSA. This chain's CDR3 is CASSGMLPGGKGYGYTF. The CDR3 nucleotides are TGTGCCAGCAGCGGCATGCTCCCAGGGGGCAAGGGCTATGGCTACACCTTC.

This clone was detected once. V gene TRBV10-1 combines with J gene TRBJ2-1; 11 bases align to TRBD2. Germline trimming cut 4 bases from V and 7 bases from J; bases unmatched to any gene: 12. CDR1 is WNHNN, CDR2 SYGVQD, per germline (reference sequence). This CDR3 region has 17 residues. CDR3 amino acids: CASSVLPTGTSGNEQFF. CDR3 bases: TGCGCCAGCAGTGTCCTCCCCACCGGGACTAGCGGTAATGAGCAGTTCTTC.

V gene TRBV10-3 combines with J gene TRBJ2-2, with 7 bases aligning to TRBD2. Germline lookup yields CDR1 ENHRY and CDR2 SYGVKD. The CDR3 sequence is 16 residues long. The V segment lost 0 bases and the J segment 3 bases; nucleotides outside the gene matches: 4. CDR3 sequence: CAISESAGDYTGELFF. The DNA of the CDR3 is TGTGCCATCAGTGAGTCCGCGGGAGACTACACCGGGGAGCTGTTTTTT.

The chain uses TRBV5-4 and TRBJ2-3, with 9 nucleotides matching TRBD2. Per germline, CDR1 SGHNT and CDR2 YYREEE (reference sequence). The CDR3 runs to 15 residues. Unmatched junction bases numbered 5, after V lost 4 bases and J lost 2 bases. CDR3 in amino acids: CASSVGLALTDTQYF. CDR3 nucleotide sequence: TGTGCCAGCAGCGTGGGACTAGCCCTCACAGATACGCAGTATTTT.

This sequence joins TRBV2 and TRBJ2-2; D unclear. With 3 bases removed from V and 2 bases from J, the gap between germline ends came to 4 bases. The CDR3 spans 13 residues. The germline V gene encodes CDR1 SNHLY and CDR2 FYNNEI. The CDR3 spells CASSDSNTGELFF. CDR3 bases: TGTGCCAGCAGTGACAGTAACACCGGGGAGCTGTTTTTT. The complete variable domain, with remaining parts taken from reference TRBV2 and TRBJ2-2, reads EPEVTQTPSHQVTQMGQEVILRCVPISNHLYFYWYRQILGQKVEFLVSFYNNEISEKSEIFDDQFSVERPDGSNFTLKIRSTKLEDSAMYFCASSDSNTGELFFGEGSRLTVL.

The chain recombines TRBV12-5 with TRBJ2-2, with TRBD2 identical over 14 bases. Germline V gene sequence: CDR1 LGHNT, CDR2 FRNRAP. The J segment lost 3 bases and the V segment lost 6 bases, leaving 9 bases of the junction unmatched. This CDR3 contains 18 residues. The CDR3 coding sequence is TGTGCTAGTGGCTCCGCGGGACTAGCGGGAGAGTACACCGGGGAGCTGTTTTTT. It is translated as CASGSAGLAGEYTGELFF.

The CDR3, as DNA: TGTGCCAGCAGTGAAATACAGGGGGCGAATGAAAAACTGTTTTTT. Translated, it gives CASSEIQGANEKLFF. This chain connects TRBV27 to TRBJ1-4, with 9 nucleotides matching TRBD1. Germline V gene data show CDR1 as MNHEY and CDR2 as SMNVEV (reference sequence). V shed 5 bases and J 5 bases; nucleotides not matched to a gene: 6. The CDR3 has 15 amino acids.

The chain has TRBV27 and TRBJ1-3; 7 nucleotides agree with TRBD1. Losses at the gene ends were 4 bases for V and 4 bases for J; bases not matched to a gene: 7. The germline CDR1 and CDR2 sequences are MNHEY and SMNVEV (reference sequence). CDR3 length equals 15 residues. For the CDR3, the DNA is TGTGCCAGCAGTTCCCTACAGGGGAGGGGAAACACCATATATTTT. Protein product: CASSSLQGRGNTIYF.

The genes are TRBV7-8 and TRBJ1-5; no clear D. Germline assignment: CDR1 SGHVS and CDR2 FQNEAQ. V lost 7 bases, J lost 5 bases, and 15 bases lay in between. The length of the CDR3 is 14 residues. The CDR3 DNA sequence: TGTGCCAGCACCGACCTCGACACCTATCAGCCCCAGCATTTT. This gives the protein CASTDLDTYQPQHF.

The V and J genes are TRBV27 and TRBJ1-1; D possibly corresponds to TRBD1 (6 bases). Germline V gives CDR1 MNHEY, CDR2 SMNVEV (reference sequence). The CDR3 totals 12 residues. V was shortened by 3 bases and J by 8 bases, with 10 bases between the two germline ends. CDR3 region: CASSFIGGEAFF. DNA of the CDR3: TGTGCCAGCAGTTTTATAGGGGGAGAAGCTTTCTTT.

The chain links TRBV11-2 to TRBJ2-5; D gene unclear. The germline gives CDR1 SGHAT, CDR2 FQNNGV. The CDR3 runs to 10 residues. Trimming removed 4 bases from V and 9 bases from J, with 6 bases in between. The CDR3 protein is CASSSPAQYF. CDR3 bases: TGTGCCAGCAGCTCCCCGGCCCAGTACTTC. The whole variable domain, filled in from reference TRBV11-2 and TRBJ2-5, reads EAGVAQSPRYKIIEKRQSVAFWCNPISGHATLYWYQQILGQGPKLLIQFQNNGVVDDSQLPKDRFSAERLKGVDSTLKIQPAKLEDSAVYLCASSSPAQYFGPGTRLLVL.

This chain connects TRBV9 to TRBJ2-3, with no clear D. This CDR3 contains 15 residues. V was shortened by 0 bases and J by 2 bases, with 10 bases between the two germline ends. Germline V gene sequence: CDR1 SGDLS, CDR2 YYNGEE. As DNA, the CDR3 is TGTGCCAGCAGCGTAGGAGGCACCGACACAGATACGCAGTATTTT. Translated: CASSVGGTDTDTQYF.

This rearrangement joins TRBV9 to TRBJ1-1, with no clear D. Trimming removed 4 bases at V and 0 bases at J, with 16 bases between. CDR3 length: 16 amino acids. Germline CDR1 and CDR2: SGDLS and YYNGEE. The CDR3 region has the DNA TGTGCCAGCAGCCCACGGGTGACGGGGTTGAACACTGAAGCTTTCTTT. Amino acid sequence: CASSPRVTGLNTEAFF.

J is TRBJ2-3 and V is TRBV6-5; D remains unclear. V lost 6 bases and J lost 6, with 13 bases in between. The CDR3 is 13 amino acids. CDR1 is MNHEY, CDR2 SVGAGI, per germline. The CDR3 loop reads CASRVPMADTQYF. The DNA for the CDR3 is TGTGCCAGCAGAGTACCCATGGCTGATACGCAGTATTTT.